A selection of T cell receptor beta chains follows, all from one sample in a study of regulatory T cells in long-lasting Graves disease. TCRdb called the multiplex PCR reads again in MiXCR, with one record for every CDR3 protein. Of some 250,000 distinct CDR3 sequences in the sample, 20% are singletons; the top ten hold approximately 15%. Sequenced here: peripheral blood mononuclear cells (PBMCs), sampled at new diagnosis, from a patient treated with antithyroid drugs. The source is a female donor with Graves disease. The CDR3 runs from the conserved cysteine through the conserved F or W. D genes are given only for firm matches. Some rows have no size entry. The others give once, few or many, or a class for an expanded clone.

j_gene | d_gene | abundance | v_gene | CDR3nt | CDR3aa
TRBJ2-5 | - | many | TRBV5-1 | TGCGCCAGCAGCCCCCTCAGCAGGGAAGAGACCCAGTACTTC | CASSPLSREETQYF
TRBJ2-5 | TRBD1 | many | TRBV5-5 | TGCGCCAGCAGCCCGTTGACAGGGGGCAGGGAGACCCAGTACTTC | CASSPLTGGRETQYF
TRBJ2-1 | - | many | TRBV29-1 | TGCAGCGTTGAGTGGAGGCGACTCCAGGGCAAAGCGATTAACTACAATGAGCAGTTCTTC | CSVEWRRLQGKAINYNEQFF
TRBJ2-3 | - | few | TRBV4-3 | TGCGCCAGCAGCCTCCAATGGGGCGGCTCAGATACGCAGTATTTT | CASSLQWGGSDTQYF
TRBJ2-1 | - | many | TRBV2 | TGTGCCAGCAGTGAAGGAAGTAGGGTGGGTGAGCAGTTCTTC | CASSEGSRVGEQFF
TRBJ2-3 | TRBD1 | many | TRBV28 | TGTGCCAGCAGCTCTCCTCGCCCGGGACAGGGTTCTACGCAGTATTTT | CASSSPRPGQGSTQYF
TRBJ2-5 | TRBD1 | many | TRBV20-1 | TGCAGTGCTAGAAGGCAGGGGGCGGAGACCCAGTACTTC | CSARRQGAETQYF
TRBJ1-5 | - | many | TRBV6-1 | TGTGCCAGCAGTAGCAATCAGCCCCAGCATTTT | CASSSNQPQHF
TRBJ2-7 | TRBD1 | many | TRBV12-3/TRBV12-4 | TGTGCCAGCAGTACGGGACAGCTACTAAGCTACGAGCAGTACTTC | CASSTGQLLSYEQYF
TRBJ2-3 | - | many | TRBV28 | TGTGCCAGCAACCCTGCCAGCACAGATACGCAGTATTTT | CASNPASTDTQYF
TRBJ2-5 | TRBD2 | many | TRBV28 | TGTGCCAGCAGCTCCCGGCGGGGGAAGGGAGGTCAAGAGACCCAGTACTTC | CASSSRRGKGGQETQYF
TRBJ2-7 | - | many | TRBV7-9 | TGTGCCAGCAGCTTAGCGTTGGGCGGGGGCCACGAGCAGTACTTC | CASSLALGGGHEQYF
TRBJ1-3 | - | - | TRBV6-5 | TGTGCCAGCAGTTTTACCCTGGGAGGCGGAAACACCATATATTTT | CASSFTLGGGNTIYF
TRBJ2-7 | - | many | TRBV11-2 | TGTGCCAGCAGCCCAGGGAGCGGTCCAGCCTACGAGCAGTACTTC | CASSPGSGPAYEQYF
TRBJ2-7 | - | many | TRBV27 | TGTGCCAGCAGTTTGGCGCGACTAGGCGAGCAGTACTTC | CASSLARLGEQYF
TRBJ2-3 | TRBD1 | - | TRBV7-3 | TGTGCCACTGGGACAGGGGGAACAGATACGCAGTATTTT | CATGTGGTDTQYF
TRBJ2-3 | - | many | TRBV3-1 | TGTGCCAGCAGCCAGGACTTAATCGCGGGGCACACAGATACGCAGTATTTT | CASSQDLIAGHTDTQYF
TRBJ2-2 | - | many | TRBV7-8 | TGTGCCAGCAGCTCGGTCTGGGGAGCAAAGGCCGGGGAGCTGTTTTTT | CASSSVWGAKAGELFF
TRBJ2-5 | - | many | TRBV14 | TGTGCCAGCAGCCAAGATAAAGAGACCCAGTACTTC | CASSQDKETQYF
TRBJ2-2 | - | - | TRBV9 | TGTGCCAGCAGCGTAGCTTTAGGGGACACCGGGGAGCTGTTTTTT | CASSVALGDTGELFF
TRBJ2-1 | - | once | TRBV7-3 | TGTGCCAGCAGCGCGGACATTTACAATGAGCAGTTCTTC | CASSADIYNEQFF
TRBJ2-3 | - | many | TRBV7-2 | TGTGCCAGCAGCTTAGCTGGTACCCGAGATACGCAGTATTTT | CASSLAGTRDTQYF
TRBJ2-5 | - | many | TRBV6-2/TRBV6-3 | TGTGCCAGCAGTTCACAGCCGTACCAAGAGACCCAGTACTTC | CASSSQPYQETQYF
TRBJ2-1 | TRBD1 | - | TRBV7-2 | TGTGCCAGCAGCGGAAGAACGGGACAGTTCATATACAATGAGCAGTTCTTC | CASSGRTGQFIYNEQFF
TRBJ1-6 | TRBD1 | - | TRBV7-9 | TGTGCCAGCAGCCCGGACAGGAATAATTCACCCCTCCACTTT | CASSPDRNNSPLHF
TRBJ1-1 | - | many | TRBV2 | TGTGCCAGCACCCGGGACTTGGGCACTGAAGCTTTCTTT | CASTRDLGTEAFF
TRBJ2-3 | TRBD2 | many | TRBV6-2/TRBV6-3 | TGTGCCAGCAGTTACGTAAGACTAGCGGGGGGGGAAGATACGCAGTATTTT | CASSYVRLAGGEDTQYF
TRBJ2-7 | - | many | TRBV3-1 | TGTGCCAGCAGCCACGGGGGTCGTGGATACGAGCAGTACTTC | CASSHGGRGYEQYF
TRBJ2-1 | TRBD2 | - | TRBV20-1 | TGCAGTGCAACCGGCGGGAGTGGCTACAATGAGCAGTTCTTC | CSATGGSGYNEQFF
TRBJ2-7 | - | few | TRBV7-2 | TGTGCCAGCAACTTAGCAGCAATCTACGAGCAGTACTTC | CASNLAAIYEQYF
TRBJ2-2 | - | - | TRBV12-3/TRBV12-4 | TGTGCCAGCAGTAGTAGGGGGGAGCTGTTTTTT | CASSSRGELFF
TRBJ2-1 | TRBD2 | - | TRBV20-1 | TGCAGTGCTGAGACTAGCGGGAGTCTGAATGAGCAGTTCTTC | CSAETSGSLNEQFF
TRBJ1-5 | TRBD1 | many | TRBV7-2 | TGTGCCAGCAGCTTAGACGGGACAGGTAATCAGCCCCAGCATTTT | CASSLDGTGNQPQHF
TRBJ2-4 | TRBD1 | many | TRBV2 | TGTGCCAGCAGACAGGGGGACAGGGGGGCGACAGACCTAGCCAAAAACATTCAGTACTTC | CASRQGDRGATDLAKNIQYF
TRBJ2-5 | - | many | TRBV4-1 | TGTGCCAGCAGCCAAGATCCAGGGGAACGATACGAGACCCAGTACTTC | CASSQDPGERYETQYF
TRBJ2-5 | - | - | TRBV19 | TGTGCCAGTAGTATTCCCCGAACAGGGTTGAGGCAAGAGACCCAGTACTTC | CASSIPRTGLRQETQYF
TRBJ1-4 | - | many | TRBV11-2 | TGTGCCAGCAGCTTAGACGGACGCCGACTGTTTTTT | CASSLDGRRLFF
TRBJ1-1 | - | few | TRBV30 | TGTGCCTGGAAACGGGAGGTGGGTTACACTGAAGCTTTCTTT | CAWKREVGYTEAFF
TRBJ2-7 | TRBD2 | - | TRBV7-8 | TGTGCCAGCAGCTTAGCGGAGCGGGGCTACTACGAGCAGTACTTC | CASSLAERGYYEQYF
TRBJ1-4 | TRBD1 | many | TRBV18 | TGTGCCAGCTCACCGGGACAGCCGAGTAGAAAACTGTTTTTT | CASSPGQPSRKLFF
TRBJ1-2 | - | many | TRBV5-6 | TGTGCCAGCAGCGAATACCGGGGGAACTATGGCTACACCTTC | CASSEYRGNYGYTF
TRBJ2-7 | - | many | TRBV27 | TGTGCCAGCAGTTTATTCATGGGTAACTCCTACGAGCAGTACTTC | CASSLFMGNSYEQYF
TRBJ2-7 | - | many | TRBV6-1 | TGTGCCAGCGTGCCTGGGCCAGCACTGACCTACGAGCAGTACTTC | CASVPGPALTYEQYF
TRBJ1-5 | - | many | TRBV6-1 | TGTGCCAGCAGTAATACAGGGTCGAGCAATCAGCCCCAGCATTTT | CASSNTGSSNQPQHF
TRBJ1-5 | TRBD1 | few | TRBV19 | TGTGCCAGTAGTATAGGCCAGACAGGGGGGCAGCCCCAGCATTTT | CASSIGQTGGQPQHF
TRBJ2-1 | TRBD2 | many | TRBV2 | TGTGCCAGCAGAGACCCCGGGACTACCGAGTTCTTC | CASRDPGTTEFF
TRBJ1-5 | - | - | TRBV6-1 | TGTGCCAGCAGATCCTGGACTTCTGGGGCAGATCAGCCCCAGCATTTT | CASRSWTSGADQPQHF
TRBJ2-3 | TRBD2 | - | TRBV6-2/TRBV6-3 | TGTGCCAGCAGTTGGGGGGGGTCAGGTACGCAGTATTTT | CASSWGGSGTQYF
TRBJ1-6 | - | many | TRBV7-2 | TGTGCCAGCAGCACAAGAGGGGGGGGGCTAGGGTCACCCCTCCACTTT | CASSTRGGGLGSPLHF
TRBJ2-7 | TRBD1 | many | TRBV20-1 | TGCAGTGCTAGAACCGGACAGGGCTCCTACGAGCAGTACTTC | CSARTGQGSYEQYF
TRBJ2-6 | - | - | TRBV10-3 | TGTGCCATCTCTGGATTCTCTGGGGCCAACGTCCTGACTTTC | CAISGFSGANVLTF
TRBJ2-7 | - | many | TRBV2 | TGTGCCAGCAGTTCACAGGCAGTTGGGGACTACGAGCAGTACTTC | CASSSQAVGDYEQYF
TRBJ2-3 | - | - | TRBV10-2 | TGCGCCAGCGGCCCGGGTGATACGCAGTATTTT | CASGPGDTQYF
TRBJ2-3 | TRBD2 | many | TRBV20-1 | TGCAGTGCTGCCGGGACTAGCGGCACAGATACGCAGTATTTT | CSAAGTSGTDTQYF
TRBJ2-7 | - | - | TRBV20-1 | TGCAGTGCTAGATCTGCCCCCTACGAGCAGTACTTC | CSARSAPYEQYF